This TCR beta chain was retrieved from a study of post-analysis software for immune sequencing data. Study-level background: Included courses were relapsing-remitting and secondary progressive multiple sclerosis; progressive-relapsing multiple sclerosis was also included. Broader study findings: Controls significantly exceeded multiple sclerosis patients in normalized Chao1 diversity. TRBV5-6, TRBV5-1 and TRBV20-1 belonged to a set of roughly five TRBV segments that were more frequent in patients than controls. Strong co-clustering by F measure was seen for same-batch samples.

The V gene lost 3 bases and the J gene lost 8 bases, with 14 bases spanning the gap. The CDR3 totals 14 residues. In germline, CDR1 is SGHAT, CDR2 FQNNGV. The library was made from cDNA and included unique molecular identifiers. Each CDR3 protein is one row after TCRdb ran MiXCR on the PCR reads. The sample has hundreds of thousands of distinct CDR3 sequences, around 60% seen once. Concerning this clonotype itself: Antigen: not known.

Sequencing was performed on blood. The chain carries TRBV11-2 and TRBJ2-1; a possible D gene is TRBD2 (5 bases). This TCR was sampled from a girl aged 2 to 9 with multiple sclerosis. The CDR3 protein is CASSFSRLADEQFF. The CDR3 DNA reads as TGTGCCAGCAGCTTTTCCCGTCTAGCCGATGAGCAGTTCTTC.